This TCR beta chain was found in a study of T cells in Graves' hyperthyroidism and ophthalmopathy (dated by TCRdb to about 2019). At the level of the whole study: Peripheral blood samples were taken at the time of initial diagnosis, prior to any treatment. Prospective prediction of ophthalmopathy was tested in an independent validation cohort of 18 to 20 hyperthyroidism patients and 15 to 17 patients who later progressed to ophthalmopathy. Thyroid tissue and blood T-cell repertoires from roughly six Graves' hyperthyroidism patients were also compared in the study. To identify TCR V-J signatures that set the groups apart, the researchers used a discovery cohort of more than 95 patients, made up of around 42 with Graves' ophthalmopathy and 57 with stable Graves' hyperthyroidism. For training and testing, the 100 or so patients in the discovery cohort were randomly divided in a 7:3 ratio. The paper reports TCR Vbeta CDR3 sequencing of fewer than 150 peripheral blood samples: over 40 ophthalmopathy, 70 to 85 hyperthyroidism and roughly 17 progressor patients. After blood sampling, hyperthyroidism patients were treated with methimazole at a starting dose of 30 mg daily, and ophthalmopathy patients were treated with high-dose intravenous methylprednisolone. What the authors observed across the whole study: A model built on a 13 V-J signature distinguished ophthalmopathy from stable hyperthyroidism, reaching about 88% sensitivity and around 82% specificity in cross-validation and 80%/75% in testing. During validation, the model predicted progression to ophthalmopathy a median of approximately 7 months ahead of onset, with around 71% sensitivity and 72.22% specificity. No statistical method was used to set the sample size in advance, and investigators knew the group allocation. Most expanded thyroid clonotypes (frequency above 0.001) were also found in blood, which suggests that blood repertoires may mirror thyroid immune responses.

TCR beta CDR3 regions were amplified from RNA transcripts. For the first round of RT-PCR on the TCR CDR3, the HTBI primer set was used together with the Qiagen OneStep RT-PCR kit. A second multiplex PCR round built the libraries, followed by size selection and purification. The libraries were sequenced on an Illumina HiSeq2000 using paired-end 100 bp reads. From the authors' description of their analysis: SOAPnuke was used to process the raw data, with reads discarded if the reads contained adapters or uncalled bases, had a mean Phred below 15, or lacked an exact constant-primer or identifier match. COPE v1.2.5 was used to merge the high-quality paired reads, and each unique nucleotide sequence was defined as a clonotype. MiTCR v1.1 was used to align the clonotypes against IMGT TRBV, TRBD and TRBJ reference segments. The analysis included only V-J combinations with a frequency above 0.0001, which together covered around 99% of the repertoires. A TCS score was defined as the ratio between F50 (clonal expansion) and ExV (chaos), using BLOSUM62-based TCRdist between CDR3 peptides within each V-J. Welch's t-statistics and random forest reduced fewer than 550 V-J features to 10 to 15, which were used in a naive Bayes classifier (R e1071). The public reads were quality trimmed at Q25 with fastp and then assembled into clones with MiXCR by TCRdb, keeping productive beta chains. Entries are consolidated by CDR3 protein sequence, retaining the most common genes and DNA. The V and J calls were determined by TCRdb, not by the authors. Within this sample are about 690,000 distinct CDR3 sequences, with roughly 17% of them counted one time only. The ten top clones hold less than 20% of the sample.

The CDR3 sequence holds 20 residues, the cysteine and phenylalanine included. The retained sequence is limited to the CDR3, 60 bases, with the frame set at the first base. Looking up the germline V gene yields CDR1 KGHDR and CDR2 SFDVKD. A word on this clonotype: The clone's antigen remains unknown. A read error may explain this, as a much larger clone is one base away.

Graves' hyperthyroidism was defined as stable when no progression to ophthalmopathy occurred over 18 months of follow-up. Hyperthyroidism patients were newly diagnosed, with disease duration under 2 months, and aged 18 to 65 years. Exclusion was applied to patients with uncontrolled infections, other autoimmune diseases, pregnancy or lactation. Diagnoses were based on clinical symptoms, serum thyroxine and TRAb, thyroid ultrasound and orbital computed tomography. PBMCs were isolated from 10 ml of fresh peripheral blood by Ficoll-Paque density gradient centrifugation. Total RNA was extracted with Trizol reagent, and quality was checked on an Agilent 2100 Bioanalyzer.

The origin of this receptor is a man in his forties or fifties with Graves' hyperthyroidism. The chain couples TRBV24-1 to TRBJ2-6, with TRBD1 matching 7 junction bases. The sequenced sample consisted of blood. The nucleotide sequence is given as TGTGCCACCAGCCCCTCTAATAGACAGGGCTTTTACTCTGGGGCCAACGCCCTGACTTTC. This translates into CATSPSNRQGFYSGANALTF.